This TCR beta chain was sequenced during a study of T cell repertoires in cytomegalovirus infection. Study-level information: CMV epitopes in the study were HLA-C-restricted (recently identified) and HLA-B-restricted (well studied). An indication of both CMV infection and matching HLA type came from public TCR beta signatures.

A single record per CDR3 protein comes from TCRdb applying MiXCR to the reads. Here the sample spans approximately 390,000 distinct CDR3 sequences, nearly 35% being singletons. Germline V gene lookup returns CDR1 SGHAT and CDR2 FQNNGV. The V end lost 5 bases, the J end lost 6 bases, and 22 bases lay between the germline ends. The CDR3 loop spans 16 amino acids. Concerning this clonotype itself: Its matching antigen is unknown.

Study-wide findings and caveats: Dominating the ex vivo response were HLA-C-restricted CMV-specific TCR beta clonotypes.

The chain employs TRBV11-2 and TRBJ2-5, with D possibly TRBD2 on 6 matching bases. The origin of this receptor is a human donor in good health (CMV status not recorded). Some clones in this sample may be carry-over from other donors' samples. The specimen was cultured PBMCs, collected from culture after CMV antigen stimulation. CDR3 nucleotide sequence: TGTGCCAGCAGCACATACCGGGAGCGAGGGCTGCAGACCCAGTACTTC. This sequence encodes CASSTYRERGLQTQYF.